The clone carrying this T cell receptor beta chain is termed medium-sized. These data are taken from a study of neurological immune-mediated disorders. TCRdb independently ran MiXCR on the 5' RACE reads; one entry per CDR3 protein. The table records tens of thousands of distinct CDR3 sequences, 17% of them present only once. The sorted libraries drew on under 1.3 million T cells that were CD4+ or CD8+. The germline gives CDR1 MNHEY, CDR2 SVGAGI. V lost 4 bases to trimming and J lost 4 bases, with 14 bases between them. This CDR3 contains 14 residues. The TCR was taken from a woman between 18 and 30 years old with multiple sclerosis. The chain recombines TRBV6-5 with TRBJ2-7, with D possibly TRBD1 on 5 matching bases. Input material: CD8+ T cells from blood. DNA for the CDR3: TGTGCCAGCAGTTCCAGAGGACAACCTTACGAGCAGTACTTC. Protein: CASSSRGQPYEQYF.